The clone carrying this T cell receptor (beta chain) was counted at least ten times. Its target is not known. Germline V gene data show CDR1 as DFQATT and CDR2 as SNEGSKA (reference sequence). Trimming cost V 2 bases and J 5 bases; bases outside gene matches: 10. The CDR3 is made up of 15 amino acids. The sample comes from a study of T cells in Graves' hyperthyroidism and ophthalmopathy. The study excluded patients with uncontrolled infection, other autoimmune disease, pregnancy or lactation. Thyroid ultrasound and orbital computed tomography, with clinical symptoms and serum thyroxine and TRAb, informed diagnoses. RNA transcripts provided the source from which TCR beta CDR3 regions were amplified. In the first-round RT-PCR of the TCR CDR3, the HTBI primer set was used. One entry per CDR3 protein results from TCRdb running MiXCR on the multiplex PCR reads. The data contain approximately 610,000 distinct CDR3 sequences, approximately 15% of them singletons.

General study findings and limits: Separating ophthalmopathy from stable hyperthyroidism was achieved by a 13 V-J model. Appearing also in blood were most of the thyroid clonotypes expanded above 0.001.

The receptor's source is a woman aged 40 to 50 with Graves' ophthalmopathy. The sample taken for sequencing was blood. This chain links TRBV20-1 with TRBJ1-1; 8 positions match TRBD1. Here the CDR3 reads CSARSTRGRGTEAFF. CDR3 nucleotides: TGCAGTGCTAGATCAACCAGGGGGCGAGGAACTGAAGCTTTCTTT.